The 19 T cell receptor beta chains listed next were all sequenced from one sample in a study of cytomegalovirus exposure and HLA in healthy donors. The PCR contained 60 Vbeta and 13 Jbeta primers. The data were produced by immunoSEQ multiplex PCR, yet TCRdb's version contains in-frame clones alone and is incomplete. The table lists more than 50,000 clones, about 76% of them singletons. Sequences were obtained from PBMCs. The receptor source for this set is a female donor in good health and CMV-seronegative.

This clone was detected a few times. The J gene is TRBJ2-3, the V gene TRBV7-9; 8 positions match TRBD2. Per the germline V gene, CDR1 is SEHNR and CDR2 is FQNEAQ (reference sequence). Losses at the gene ends were 3 bases for V and 0 bases for J; bases not matched to a gene: 5. The CDR3 runs 16 residues. In DNA, the CDR3 is TGTGCCAGCAGCTTGGGCGGGGGGCCTAGCACAGATACGCAGTATTTT. Protein product: CASSLGGGPSTDTQYF.

This clone was seen a handful of times. The chain joins TRBV6-6 to TRBJ1-2; possible D gene TRBD1, 6 bases. V dropped 7 bases and J dropped 8 bases, with 14 bases sitting between them. In germline, CDR1 is MNHNY, CDR2 SVGAGI (reference sequence). This CDR3 contains 12 residues. CDR3: CASNPDSRGYTF. DNA of the CDR3: TGTGCCAGCAACCCGGACAGCCGCGGCTACACCTTC.

The V and J genes are TRBV2 and TRBJ1-5, with 8 bases fitting TRBD1. V was clipped by 4 bases and J by 7 bases; unmatched bases: 6. Looked up from germline, CDR1 is SNHLY and CDR2 is FYNNEI. This CDR3 is built from 14 residues. CDR3 loop: CASSGTGGSQPQHF. The CDR3, as DNA: TGTGCCAGCAGTGGAACAGGGGGGAGCCAGCCCCAGCATTTT.

The chain couples TRBV27 to TRBJ1-2; D might be TRBD1 (5 bases). Per the germline V gene, CDR1 is MNHEY and CDR2 is SMNVEV (reference sequence). CDR3 length equals 14 residues. Trimming removed 3 bases from V and 6 bases from J, with 14 bases in between. CDR3 protein: CASSFNGAQDGYTF. The CDR3 DNA reads TGTGCCAGCAGTTTTAATGGGGCCCAAGATGGCTACACCTTC.

The chain has TRBV4-2 and TRBJ2-1; 8 bases map to TRBD2. With V trimmed by 1 base and J by 9 bases, 14 bases remained unmatched. The CDR3 loop spans 17 amino acids. Germline V gene data show CDR1 as LGHNA and CDR2 as YNFKEQ. CDR3 sequence reads: CASSQVAPGLESGEQFF. CDR3 nucleotides: TGTGCCAGCAGCCAAGTTGCTCCGGGACTAGAATCAGGTGAGCAGTTCTTC.

V gene TRBV7-3 combines with J gene TRBJ2-7; 9 bases map to TRBD1. Germline CDR1 and CDR2: SGHTA and FQGTGA. Germline trimming cut 4 bases from V and 5 bases from J; bases unmatched to any gene: 12. This CDR3 is 16 amino acids long. The CDR3 nucleotides are TGTGCCAGCAGCTCCAGAGGGACAGGGAATTTGCACGAGCAGTACTTC. Translation: CASSSRGTGNLHEQYF.

The rearrangement links TRBV2 to TRBJ1-4, with D perhaps TRBD1 (5 bases). The CDR3 sequence is 15 residues long. Trimming took off 4 bases at V and 0 bases at J, with 9 bases between the two ends. Germline V lookup: CDR1 SNHLY, CDR2 FYNNEI. CDR3 coding DNA: TGTGCCAGCAGTGTTGTAGGGGCAACTAATGAAAAACTGTTTTTT. It specifies CASSVVGATNEKLFF.

This clone was seen a handful of times. This chain uses TRBV27 with TRBJ2-1, with 8 positions matching TRBD2. This CDR3 contains 15 residues. Germline-derived CDR1 and CDR2 are MNHEY and SMNVEV (reference sequence). Unmatched junction bases numbered 9, after V lost 3 bases and J lost 8 bases. The CDR3 DNA reads TGTGCCAGCAGTTTTGGTCTAGCGGGTTGGGATGAGCAGTTCTTC. This translates into CASSFGLAGWDEQFF.

The rearrangement joins TRBV6-5 to TRBJ2-7; 11 bases are shared with TRBD1. The J segment lost 2 bases and the V segment lost 6 bases, leaving 3 bases of the junction unmatched. Germline V gives CDR1 MNHEY, CDR2 SVGAGI. The CDR3 extends over 14 amino acids. CDR3 region: CASSPGQGAYEQYF. The DNA of the CDR3 is TGTGCCAGCAGCCCGGGACAGGGGGCCTACGAGCAGTACTTC.

The chain couples TRBV11-2 to TRBJ2-7; D might be TRBD1 (5 bases). V shed 0 bases and J shed 4 bases, with 13 bases lying between them. Looked up from germline, CDR1 is SGHAT and CDR2 is FQNNGV. The CDR3 contains 15 residues. The CDR3 sequence is CASSLDLDTIYEQYF. DNA for the CDR3: TGTGCCAGCAGCTTAGATCTGGACACCATATACGAGCAGTACTTC.

This clone was observed a few times. The CDR3 spells CAISERGQGDSGANVLTF. CDR3 DNA: TGTGCCATCAGTGAACGGGGGCAGGGGGATTCTGGGGCCAACGTCCTGACTTTC. J is TRBJ2-6 and V is TRBV10-3; the D gene is possibly TRBD1 (7 bases). CDR1 is ENHRY, CDR2 SYGVKD, per germline. This CDR3 region has 18 residues. Trimming left V 3 bases short and J 1 base short, with 16 bases between.

The chain employs TRBV6-6 and TRBJ2-5; 16 bases align to TRBD2. The CDR3 extends over 16 amino acids. The germline V gene has CDR1 MNHNY and CDR2 SVGAGI (reference sequence). The J segment lost 5 bases and the V segment lost 6 bases, leaving 6 bases of the junction unmatched. The CDR3 loop is CASSRGTSGRGETQYF. The CDR3 DNA follows: TGTGCCAGCAGCCGTGGGACTAGCGGGAGGGGTGAGACCCAGTACTTC.

The gene calls are TRBV2 and TRBJ2-7; maybe TRBD2 (5 bases). Trimming shortened V by 3 bases and J by 6 bases, and 15 bases separated the two germline ends. Looked up from germline, CDR1 is SNHLY and CDR2 is FYNNEI. The CDR3 runs 14 residues. The CDR3 coding sequence is TGTGCCAGCAGTGACGCGGGCCTTGGGTTCGAGCAGTACTTC. Its protein product is CASSDAGLGFEQYF.

The genes are TRBV6-5 and TRBJ1-1; D uncertain. The CDR3 is made up of 11 amino acids. Germline V gene lookup returns CDR1 MNHEY and CDR2 SVGAGI. V was shortened by 4 bases and J by 6 bases, with 6 bases between the two germline ends. In nucleotides, the CDR3 is TGTGCCAGCAGTTCGGGTTCTGAAGCTTTCTTT. Amino acids: CASSSGSEAFF.

The V call is TRBV15, the J call TRBJ2-5; D perhaps matches TRBD2 (6 bases). This CDR3 is 17 amino acids long. The ends were cut back, 0 bases at V and 5 bases at J, with 19 bases in the middle. CDR1 is LNHNV and CDR2 is YYDKDF in the germline V gene (reference sequence). The DNA for the CDR3 is TGTGCCACCAGCAGAGATTTTTTTAGCGCGGGGTTGGAGACCCAGTACTTC. This codes for CATSRDFFSAGLETQYF. Combining the CDR3 with reference TRBV15 and TRBJ2-5 gives the whole variable domain DAMVIQNPRYQVTQFGKPVTLSCSQTLNHNVMYWYQQKSSQAPKLLFHYYDKDFNNEADTPDNFQSRRPNTSFCFLDIRSPGLGDTAMYLCATSRDFFSAGLETQYFGPGTRLLVL.

Worth noting for this clone: No conserved phenylalanine or tryptophan is present at the end of the CDR3, so a read error is the likely explanation. The V gene is TRBV30, the J gene TRBJ1-2; perhaps TRBD1 as D (5 bases). V lost 1 base to trimming and J lost 7 bases, with 16 bases between them. Germline V gene lookup returns CDR1 GTSNPN and CDR2 SVGIG (reference sequence). The CDR3 runs to 14 residues. The CDR3 is CAWSGGTGPRGYTV. The CDR3 DNA reads as TGTGCCTGGAGTGGTGGAACAGGTCCGCGTGGCTACACCGTC.

There are a few counts of this clone. J is TRBJ1-5 and V is TRBV6-1; D unclear. V was cut by 1 base and J by 7 bases, with 11 bases left in between. This CDR3 spans 14 amino acids. CDR1 is MNHNS and CDR2 is SASEGT in the germline V gene. DNA for the CDR3: TGTGCCAGCAGTGAAGGCTGGGAGGGCCAGCCCCAGCATTTT. It yields the protein CASSEGWEGQPQHF.

This clone was counted only a few times. V usage is TRBV6-6 and J usage is TRBJ2-7; TRBD2 matches at 11 bases. V lost 2 bases to trimming and J lost 3 bases; unmatched junction nucleotides: 3. CDR3 size: 15 residues. CDR1 and CDR2 from the germline V gene are MNHNY and SVGAGI (reference sequence). The CDR3 here is CASSYPGTSGYEQYF. DNA of the CDR3: TGTGCCAGCAGTTACCCCGGGACTAGCGGCTACGAGCAGTACTTC.

This chain uses TRBV28 with TRBJ2-1, with D possibly TRBD1 on 5 matching bases. V shed 2 bases and J shed 0 bases, with 8 bases lying between them. Looked up from germline, CDR1 is MDHEN and CDR2 is SYDVKM. This CDR3 contains 15 residues. The CDR3 bases are TGTGCCAGCAGTTTAAGACAGAACTCCTACAATGAGCAGTTCTTC. It codes for CASSLRQNSYNEQFF.